This TCR beta chain was identified during a study of OX40 agonist ivuxolimab in advanced cancers. About the research overall: The group had a mean age of around 60 years, ranged from about 20 to 80, and was 80% to 85% male.

With regard to this clone: Antigen unknown.

General study points: Among T cells, CD8+ cells averaged more expanded clones than CD4+ cells.

Libraries were prepared by immunoSEQ multiplex PCR; TCRdb keeps only in-frame clonotypes and omits some of them. The sample lists about 62,000 clones; around 84% were seen once. The input for sequencing was CD4+ or CD8+ T cells sorted from blood, taken in a trial of the OX40 agonist ivuxolimab. This clonotype was sampled from an adult with an advanced solid tumor such as melanoma, head and neck, liver or kidney cancer.

The CDR3: CSVAGQGRGYTF. The CDR3 region has the DNA TGCAGCGTTGCGGGACAGGGTAGGGGCTACACCTTC. This sequence joins TRBV29-1 and TRBJ1-2; 9 bases align to TRBD1. Germline V lookup: CDR1 SQVTM, CDR2 ANQGSEA. Losses at the gene ends were 4 bases for V and 8 bases for J; bases not matched to a gene: 5. The CDR3 contains 12 residues.